This T cell receptor beta chain is from a study of blood T cell repertoires in COVID-19. Study-level background: Both acute and convalescent COVID-19 samples were obtained from the United States, Italy and Spain. From T cells, B-cell-depleted T cells, or PBMCs came the material, which was cDNA or gDNA.

Per the study methods: The assay estimated nucleated cells by amplifying reference gene primers. Clones were sequenced by immunoSEQ multiplex PCR, and TCRdb holds only the in-frame ones, with some missing. V and J calls and clone size are those listed in that table; D and trimming were worked out from the DNA. Here the sample spans more than 200,000 clones, around 83% being singletons. The origin of this receptor is a woman between 50 and 59 years old with acute or convalescent COVID-19. Sequencing was carried out using peripheral blood.

CDR3 in amino acids: CASSQARQGPHYEQYF. The CDR3 DNA reads TGCGCCAGCAGCCAAGCCCGACAGGGACCTCACTACGAGCAGTACTTC. The chain employs TRBV4-1 and TRBJ2-7; 7 bases agree with TRBD1. The V segment lost 1 base and the J segment 3 bases; nucleotides outside the gene matches: 9. The CDR3 is 16 amino acids. The V gene's germline CDR1 is MGHRA and CDR2 YSYEKL.